This is a list of T cell receptor beta chains from one sample in a study of radiotherapy plus CTLA-4 blockade in lung cancer. Profiling relied on immunoSEQ multiplex PCR, and the TCRdb table lists in-frame clones only, not all of them. The table shows around 70,000 clones, with around 87% occurring only once. The sample consisted of peripheral blood, taken from a patient treated with radiotherapy plus ipilimumab. The receptors were gathered from a human donor with non-small cell lung cancer that progressed on radiotherapy plus ipilimumab. The CDR3 runs from the conserved cysteine through the conserved F or W. Each record gives: V gene, clone size, J gene, CDR3 protein. Where a row states a size, it is once, few, many or the class of an expanded clone; other rows omit it.

v_gene: TRBV28; abundance: .; j_gene: TRBJ2-7; CDR3aa: CASSLYRVGEQYF
v_gene: TRBV27; abundance: .; j_gene: TRBJ2-2; CDR3aa: CASSGGVSGSPGELFF
v_gene: TRBV5-1; abundance: .; j_gene: TRBJ2-5; CDR3aa: CASSLGNRGETQYF
v_gene: TRBV5-1; abundance: .; j_gene: TRBJ1-4; CDR3aa: CASSPGERTNEKLFF
v_gene: TRBV7-7; abundance: .; j_gene: TRBJ1-2; CDR3aa: CASSKTGDGYTF
v_gene: TRBV28; abundance: once; j_gene: TRBJ2-3; CDR3aa: CASSRPHKRDTQYF
v_gene: TRBV30; abundance: .; j_gene: TRBJ2-2; CDR3aa: CAWSPPRWGAGELFF
v_gene: TRBV2; abundance: .; j_gene: TRBJ2-1; CDR3aa: CASRESNDNEQFF
v_gene: TRBV6-1; abundance: .; j_gene: TRBJ1-2; CDR3aa: CATKIQDREDYGYTF
v_gene: TRBV6-1; abundance: .; j_gene: TRBJ1-2; CDR3aa: CASSDQWAYGYTF
v_gene: TRBV4-1; abundance: .; j_gene: TRBJ2-1; CDR3aa: CASSLRLEGGSYNEQFF
v_gene: TRBV6-6; abundance: hyperexpanded; j_gene: TRBJ2-3; CDR3aa: CASIQGSTDTQYF
v_gene: TRBV10-2; abundance: once; j_gene: TRBJ2-3; CDR3aa: CASSEGDTQYF
v_gene: TRBV5-6; abundance: .; j_gene: TRBJ2-5; CDR3aa: CASSLPGQGQETQYF
v_gene: TRBV7-2; abundance: .; j_gene: TRBJ2-2; CDR3aa: CASSLLAGAGTGELFF
v_gene: TRBV6-6; abundance: .; j_gene: TRBJ1-5; CDR3aa: CASSGFDRVNNQPQHF
v_gene: TRBV11-2; abundance: .; j_gene: TRBJ2-4; CDR3aa: CASSLVGRAAKNIQYF
v_gene: TRBV5-1; abundance: .; j_gene: TRBJ2-5; CDR3aa: CASRAGTNQETQYF
v_gene: TRBV6-1; abundance: .; j_gene: TRBJ1-2; CDR3aa: CASRGQDYGYTF
v_gene: TRBV6-5; abundance: .; j_gene: TRBJ2-1; CDR3aa: CASSYGAYNEQFF